This T cell receptor (beta chain) was documented in a study of T cells in Graves' hyperthyroidism and ophthalmopathy (dated by TCRdb to between 2018 and 2021). General notes on the study: Peripheral blood was sampled at the time of initial diagnosis, prior to any treatment. To identify distinguishing TCR V-J signatures, a discovery cohort of about a hundred patients was used, comprising roughly 45 with Graves' ophthalmopathy and some 57 with stable Graves' hyperthyroidism. Prospective prediction of ophthalmopathy was tested in an independent validation cohort consisting of about 19 hyperthyroidism patients and some 16 patients who later progressed to ophthalmopathy. For training and testing, the approximately 92 patients in the discovery cohort were randomly divided in a 7:3 ratio. Thyroid tissue and blood T-cell repertoires from several Graves' hyperthyroidism patients were also compared in the study. Following sampling, methimazole starting at 30 mg daily was given to hyperthyroidism patients, and high-dose intravenous methylprednisolone was given to ophthalmopathy patients. The paper describes TCR Vbeta CDR3 sequencing of 120 to 150 peripheral blood samples, made up of 40 to 45 ophthalmopathy patients, approximately 73 hyperthyroidism patients and 17 progressor patients.

In its sample, this clonotype was seen many times. No cognate antigen has been identified for it. There are no base qualities to consult, and no much larger clone falls within one base. Hyperthyroidism patients were newly diagnosed, had a disease duration of under 2 months, and were aged 18 to 65 years. Patients with uncontrolled infections, other autoimmune diseases, pregnancy or lactation were excluded. Diagnoses were established on the basis of clinical symptoms, serum thyroxine and TRAb, thyroid ultrasound, and orbital computed tomography. For progressor patients, blood was drawn at the first diagnosis of hyperthyroidism, before any ophthalmopathy symptoms had appeared. PBMCs were isolated from about 10 ml of fresh peripheral blood by Ficoll-Paque density gradient centrifugation. Progressor patients were defined as those initially diagnosed with Graves' hyperthyroidism in whom ophthalmopathy developed during follow-up. Total RNA was extracted using Trizol reagent, and RNA quality was assessed on an Agilent 2100 Bioanalyzer.

The study at large found these results: Blood samples also contained most of the expanded thyroid clonotypes (frequency above 0.001), which suggests that blood repertoires may reflect thyroid immune responses. Sample size was not statistically predetermined, and blinding of investigators to group allocation was not performed. A model built on a 13 V-J signature distinguished ophthalmopathy from stable hyperthyroidism, reaching roughly 88% sensitivity and about 81% specificity in cross-validation and 80%/75% in testing. In validation, the model predicted progression to ophthalmopathy a median of about 6.5 months before onset, with around 70% sensitivity and about 72% specificity.

Including cysteine and phenylalanine, the CDR3 has 14 amino acids. Only the CDR3 DNA is retained, 42 bases long and in frame from the first base. Taken from the germline V gene, the CDR1 and CDR2 loops are SNHLY and FYNNEI. Trimming takes 3 bases from V and 1 base from J, and the germline ends sit 6 bases apart. Amplification of TCR beta CDR3 regions was carried out from RNA transcripts. The first round of RT-PCR for the TCR CDR3 was performed with the HTBI primer set and the Qiagen OneStep RT-PCR kit. Libraries were constructed in a second round of multiplex PCR, after which size selection and purification were performed. Libraries were sequenced paired-end with 100 bp reads on an Illumina HiSeq2000. Processing in the source paper ran as follows. Raw data were processed with SOAPnuke, discarding reads with adapters, uncalled bases, mean Phred below 15, or no exact constant-primer or identifier match. COPE v1.2.5 was used to merge the high-quality paired reads, and each unique nucleotide sequence was defined as a clonotype. MiTCR v1.1 was used to align clonotypes to the IMGT TRBV, TRBD and TRBJ reference segments. Only V-J combinations with frequency above 0.0001, covering approximately 99% of repertoires, were analysed. The TCS score was defined as the ratio of F50 (clonal expansion) to E x V (chaos), calculated using BLOSUM62-based TCRdist between CDR3 peptides within each V-J. Welch's t-statistics and random forest reduced 500 to 550 V-J features to roughly 13, which were used in a naive Bayes classifier (R e1071). TCRdb reprocessing: public reads trimmed at Q25 with fastp, clones called with MiXCR, in-frame beta chains kept. Each CDR3 protein gets just one entry, which takes the most common genes and DNA from the rows behind it. TCRdb assigned the V and J calls; the authors' analysis was not used. For this sample the table gives about 380,000 distinct CDR3 sequences, of which about 13% were detected only once. 20% to 25% of the sample belongs to the ten largest clones.

Material: blood. Rearrangement joined TRBV2 to TRBJ2-2, and the D gene may be TRBD1, 5 bases matching. The TCR sequence derives from a man aged 30 to 39 with Graves' hyperthyroidism that later progressed to Graves' ophthalmopathy. The DNA sequence follows: TGTGCCAGCAGTGAGGGGCGGAACACCGGGGAGCTGTTTTTT. It specifies CASSEGRNTGELFF.